This TCR beta chain stems from a study of T cells of healthy individuals. This clonotype was observed many times. Using its own MiXCR run on the 5' RACE reads, TCRdb lists one record per CDR3 protein. The sample has nearly 100,000 distinct CDR3 sequences; roughly a sixth are singletons. V lost 0 bases to trimming and J lost 2 bases, with 10 bases between them. Germline V gives CDR1 DFQATT, CDR2 SNEGSKA (reference sequence). The CDR3 sequence is 14 residues long. This clonotype originated in a human donor in good health. J is TRBJ1-1 and V is TRBV20-1; D remains unclear. CDR3 residues: CSARDAQINTEAFF. The CDR3 bases are TGCAGTGCTAGAGATGCCCAGATAAACACTGAAGCTTTCTTT.